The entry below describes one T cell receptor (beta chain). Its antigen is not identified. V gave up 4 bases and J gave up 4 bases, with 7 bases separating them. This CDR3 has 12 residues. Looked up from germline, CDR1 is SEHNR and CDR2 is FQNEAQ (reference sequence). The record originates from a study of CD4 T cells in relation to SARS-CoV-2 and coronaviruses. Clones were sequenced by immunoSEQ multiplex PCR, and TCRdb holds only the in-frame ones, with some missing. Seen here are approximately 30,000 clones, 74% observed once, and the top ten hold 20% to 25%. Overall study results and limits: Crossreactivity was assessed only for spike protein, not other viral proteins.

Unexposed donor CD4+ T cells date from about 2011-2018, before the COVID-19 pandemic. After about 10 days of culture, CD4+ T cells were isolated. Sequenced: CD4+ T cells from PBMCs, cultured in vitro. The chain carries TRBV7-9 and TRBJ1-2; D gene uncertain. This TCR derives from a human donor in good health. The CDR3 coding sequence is TGTGCCAGCAGCTATGAGGCCTATGGCTACACCTTC. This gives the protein CASSYEAYGYTF.